This TCR beta chain originates from a study of blood T cells in healthy people across ages. Details on this clonotype: It may be a read error: a sequence one base away is much more abundant.

Germline V CDR1 and CDR2: DFQATT, SNEGSKA (reference sequence). The V gene lost 1 base and the J gene lost 13 bases, with 14 bases spanning the gap. The CDR3 runs to 12 residues. Alongside a J-beta primer mix, a sample-barcoded 5' primer served in a second PCR lasting about 6 to 11 cycles. TCRdb independently ran MiXCR on the 5' RACE reads; one entry per CDR3 protein. The top ten hold about 8% of the sample, which has about 1,800,000 distinct CDR3 sequences, over 25% seen once. Sequencing input: blood. The V gene is TRBV20-1, the J gene TRBJ2-1; unclear D gene. This clonotype was obtained from a woman younger than 45 in good health. The CDR3 DNA reads as TGCAGTGCTAGAGGCCCACAAGAGACCCAGTTCTTC. Protein: CSARGPQETQFF.